This T cell receptor (beta chain) emerged from a study of sequential checkpoint blockade in melanoma. The table came from immunoSEQ multiplex PCR; TCRdb's copy has only in-frame clones and leaves some out. The sample shows over 10,000 clones, about 71% of them seen only once. Trimming took 2 bases from V and 12 from J; bases not matched to a gene: 4. The V gene's germline CDR1 is MNHEY and CDR2 SMNVEV (reference sequence). CDR3 length equals 12 residues. The treatment was: randomized to nivolumab then ipilimumab (arm A) or the reverse (arm B). Sorted cells were live CD3+CD8+, lacking CD19 and CD56, from PBMCs.

The clonotype comes from a human donor with melanoma. The sequences come from CD8+ T cells sorted from blood (inferred from file names), collected from a patient given nivolumab and ipilimumab in sequence. The chain couples TRBV27 to TRBJ2-1, with TRBD2 identical over 7 bases. The CDR3 sequence: CASSLIGEGQFF. The DNA of the CDR3 is TGTGCCAGCAGTTTAATCGGGGAGGGGCAGTTCTTC.